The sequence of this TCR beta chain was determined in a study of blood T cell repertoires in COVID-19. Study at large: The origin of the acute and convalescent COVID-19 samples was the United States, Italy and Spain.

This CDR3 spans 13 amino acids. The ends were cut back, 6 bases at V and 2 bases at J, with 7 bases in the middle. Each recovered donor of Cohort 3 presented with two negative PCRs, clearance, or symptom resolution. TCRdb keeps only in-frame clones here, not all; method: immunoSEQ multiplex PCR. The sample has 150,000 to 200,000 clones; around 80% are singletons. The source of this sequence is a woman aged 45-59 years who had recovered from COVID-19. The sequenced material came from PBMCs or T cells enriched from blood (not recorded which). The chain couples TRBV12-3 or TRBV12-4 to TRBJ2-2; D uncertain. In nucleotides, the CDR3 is TGTGCCAGCAGACAGTTAAACACCGGGGAGCTGTTTTTT. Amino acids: CASRQLNTGELFF.